This T cell receptor beta chain was recorded in a study of T-cell memory formation after mild COVID-19. General study results and limits: Some SARS-CoV-2-responding clones were already detected in memory before infection. Second-wave clones with a day 37 peak had unconfirmed SARS-CoV-2 specificity.

TCR alpha and TCR beta cDNA libraries with sample barcodes and UMIs came from 5'RACE using constant-segment primers. TCRdb re-called the 5' RACE reads with MiXCR, one entry per CDR3 protein. Of around 300,000 distinct CDR3 sequences detected, around 15% appear once; the ten largest clones hold about a fifth. A word on this clonotype: What it binds is unknown.

Germline values: CDR1 KGHDR, CDR2 SFDVKD. The CDR3 loop spans 18 amino acids. Deletions cut 0 bases from V and 0 bases from J, with 13 bases between. Specimen: PBMCs or a T cell subset sorted from them (not recorded which). This sequence originates from a man younger than 30 who had mild COVID-19 (a few samples of this study predate the infection). Cell type and time point are not known. The gene calls are TRBV24-1 and TRBJ2-2, with a tentative D call TRBD2 (5 bases). The CDR3: CATSDLNRPGSNTGELFF. The CDR3, as DNA: TGTGCCACCAGTGATTTGAACAGACCGGGGTCGAACACCGGGGAGCTGTTTTTT.